The clone carrying this TCR beta chain has only a few counts. Its antigen remains unknown. PCR primers comprised 60 Vbeta and 13 Jbeta primers. Method: immunoSEQ multiplex PCR; TCRdb's copy keeps in-frame clones and lacks some. The sample comprises over 85,000 clones, approximately 71% of which are singletons, and around a tenth rests with the top ten. These data originate in a study of cytomegalovirus exposure and HLA in healthy donors. Study results and limitations: A reported reduction in N-insertions relative to the roughly 700-donor mean was seen in an Asian-associated ancestry cluster in a later analysis. Presence/absence analyses took donor sequencing depth as roughly uniform. Reports state that TCR beta sequences accurately predicted most subjects' HLA-A and HLA-B alleles.

With V trimmed by 5 bases and J by 9 bases, 9 bases remained unmatched. This CDR3 region has 15 residues. Germline V gene data show CDR1 as LNHDA and CDR2 as SQIVND (reference sequence). Participants comprised healthy donors of bone marrow. This TCR was sampled from a male donor in good health and CMV-seropositive. The J gene is TRBJ2-1, the V gene TRBV19; 11 positions match TRBD2. Sequencing used PBMCs. CDR3: CASSVGLAEAAEQFF. The DNA of the CDR3 is TGTGCCAGTAGTGTGGGACTAGCGGAAGCGGCTGAGCAGTTCTTC. Full variable domain (missing parts from reference TRBV19 and TRBJ2-1): DGGITQSPKYLFRKEGQNVTLSCEQNLNHDAMYWYRQDPGQGLRLIYYSQIVNDFQKGDIAEGYSVSREKKESFPLTVTSAQKNPTAFYLCASSVGLAEAAEQFFGPGTRLTVL.